The clone carrying this T cell receptor (beta chain) was seen only a few times. TCRdb keeps only in-frame clones here, not all; method: immunoSEQ multiplex PCR. The sample records more than 300,000 clones, about 84% being singletons. This sample stems from a study of blood T cell repertoires in COVID-19. Looking at the study overall: Samples taken during acute and convalescent COVID-19 were collected in the United States, Italy and Spain. PBMCs, B-cell-depleted T cells, or T cells were the source of the cDNA or gDNA that made up the material.

The CDR3 totals 14 residues. J was trimmed by 7 bases and V by 11 bases; bases with no gene match: 10. Germline values: CDR1 SGHTA, CDR2 FQGNSA. The V and J genes are TRBV7-2 and TRBJ2-7; 14 bases fit TRBD2. The sample consisted of peripheral blood. The clonotype originates from a woman between 50 and 59 years old with acute or convalescent COVID-19. CDR3 sequence reads: CASGGLAGAGEQYF. DNA of the CDR3: TGTGCCTCAGGGGGACTAGCGGGAGCGGGGGAGCAGTACTTC. Using reference TRBV7-2 and TRBJ2-7 for the parts outside the CDR3, the full variable domain is GAGVSQSPSNKVTEKGKDVELRCDPISGHTALYWYRQSLGQGLEFLIYFQGNSAPDKSGLPSDRFSAERTGGSVSTLTIQRTQQEDSAVYLCASGGLAGAGEQYFGPGTRLTVT.